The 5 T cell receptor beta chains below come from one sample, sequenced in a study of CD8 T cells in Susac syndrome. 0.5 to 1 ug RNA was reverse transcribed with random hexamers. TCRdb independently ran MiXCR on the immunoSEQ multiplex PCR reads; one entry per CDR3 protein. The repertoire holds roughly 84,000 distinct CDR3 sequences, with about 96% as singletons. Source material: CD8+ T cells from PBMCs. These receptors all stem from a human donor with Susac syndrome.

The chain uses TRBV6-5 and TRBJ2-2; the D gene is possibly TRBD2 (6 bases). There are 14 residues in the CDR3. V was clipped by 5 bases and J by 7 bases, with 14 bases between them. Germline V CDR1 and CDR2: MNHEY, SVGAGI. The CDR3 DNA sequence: TGTGCCAGCAGTCAACTAGCCGAGGACGGGGAGCTGTTTTTT. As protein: CASSQLAEDGELFF.

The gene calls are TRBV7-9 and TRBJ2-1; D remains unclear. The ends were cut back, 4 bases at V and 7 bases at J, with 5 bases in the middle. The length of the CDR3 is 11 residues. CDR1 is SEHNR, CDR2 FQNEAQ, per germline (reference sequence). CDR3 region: CASSYSNEQFF. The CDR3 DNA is TGTGCCAGCAGCTACTCTAATGAGCAGTTCTTC.

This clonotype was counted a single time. This CDR3 is CASSRADGTYEQYF. The CDR3 coding sequence is TGTGCCAGCAGCAGAGCTGACGGTACCTACGAGCAGTACTTC. The chain is built from TRBV9 and TRBJ2-7; D gene unclear. Germline V lookup: CDR1 SGDLS, CDR2 YYNGEE. V shed 4 bases and J shed 2 bases, with 13 bases lying between them. The CDR3 totals 14 residues.

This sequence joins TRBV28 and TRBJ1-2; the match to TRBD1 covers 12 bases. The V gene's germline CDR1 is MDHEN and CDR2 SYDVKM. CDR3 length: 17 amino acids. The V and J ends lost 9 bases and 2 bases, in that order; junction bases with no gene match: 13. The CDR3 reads CASWGGTGGLQNYGYTF. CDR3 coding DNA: TGTGCCAGTTGGGGAGGGACAGGGGGCCTGCAGAACTATGGCTACACCTTC.

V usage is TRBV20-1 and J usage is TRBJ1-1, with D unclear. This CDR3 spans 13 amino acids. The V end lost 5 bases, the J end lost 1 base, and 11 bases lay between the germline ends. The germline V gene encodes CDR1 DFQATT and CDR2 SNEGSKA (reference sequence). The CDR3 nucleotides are TGCAGTGCTGCGGACGGCCGGAACACTGAAGCTTTCTTT. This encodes CSAADGRNTEAFF.